This T cell receptor beta chain came from a study of cytomegalovirus exposure and HLA in healthy donors. Whole-study results and caveats: Presence/absence analyses assumed roughly uniform sequencing depth across donors, which may not hold.

60 Vbeta and 13 Jbeta primers were used in PCR. Profiled with immunoSEQ multiplex PCR; TCRdb holds only in-frame clones, not every one. This sample contains 75,000 to 100,000 clones. To note about this clone: Its antigen remains unknown.

Material: PBMCs. The source is a woman aged 60 to 75 in good health and CMV-seronegative.

DNA for the CDR3: TGTGCCAGCAGCCCAGGTGTGATCGAGACCCAGTACTTC. It translates to CASSPGVIETQYF. The chain couples TRBV11-3 to TRBJ2-5; D remains ambiguous. Germline CDR1 and CDR2: SGHNT and YENEEA. The CDR3 consists of 13 residues. V lost 5 bases and J lost 5, with 12 bases in between. Complete variable domain (other parts from reference TRBV11-3 and TRBJ2-5): EAGVVQSPRYKIIEKKQPVAFWCNPISGHNTLYWYLQNLGQGPELLIRYENEEAVDDSQLPKDRFSAERLKGVDSTLKIQPAELGDSAVYLCASSPGVIETQYFGPGTRLLVL.